A single TCR beta chain is shown here with its context. The CDR3 is made up of 19 amino acids. Germline trimming cut 5 bases from V and 1 base from J; bases unmatched to any gene: 13. Germline V gene sequence: CDR1 MNHNY, CDR2 SVGAGI (reference sequence). The sample belongs to a study of T cell responses to AZD1222 COVID-19 vaccine. Only in-frame clones appear in the TCRdb table, and some are missing; sequencing was by immunoSEQ multiplex PCR. The table lists 100,000 to 150,000 clones, just over 85% of them singletons. The specimen comprised peripheral blood, sampled on day 0 of AZD1222 vaccination. This clonotype originated in an adult in good health. V usage is TRBV6-6 and J usage is TRBJ1-5, with TRBD1 matching 11 bases. The CDR3 region has the DNA TGTGCCAGCAGTCAACGGACAGGGGGCTCTTCACCAAGCAATCAGCCCCAGCATTTT. As protein: CASSQRTGGSSPSNQPQHF.